What follows are 8 T cell receptor beta chains derived from one specimen sequenced in a study of monozygotic twins with inflammatory bowel disease. TCRdb reprocessed the 5' RACE reads, with one entry per CDR3 protein and no DNA. This sample contains fewer than 350,000 distinct CDR3 sequences. Specimen: blood. The receptors come from a human donor with ulcerative colitis or Crohn's disease, or a healthy co-twin of an affected twin (not recorded which).

The chain links TRBV27 to TRBJ2-1; as DNA is missing, the TRBD2 call by TCRdb cannot be tested. CDR1 and CDR2 (germline): MNHEY, SMNVEV (reference sequence). The CDR3 has 17 residues. CDR3 sequence: CASSLRAAGGALDEQFF.

The chain couples TRBV20-1 to TRBJ1-1. The CDR3 contains 13 residues. From germline, CDR1 is DFQATT and CDR2 SNEGSKA (reference sequence). The CDR3: CSARWGTVGEAFF.

The J gene is TRBJ2-1, the V gene TRBV4-1; TCRdb calls TRBD1, which cannot be checked without DNA. CDR1 and CDR2 (germline): MGHRA, YSYEKL. The CDR3 extends over 15 amino acids. The CDR3 here is CASSQESFGGREQFF.

The chain links TRBV5-1 to TRBJ1-5. The V gene's germline CDR1 is SGHRS and CDR2 YFSETQ. The CDR3 contains 16 residues. The CDR3 loop is CASSLAGMASNQPQHF.

The V call is TRBV28, the J call TRBJ2-1; TCRdb's assignment of TRBD1 cannot be checked, as there is no DNA. There are 15 residues in the CDR3. Germline CDR1 MDHEN, CDR2 SYDVKM. The CDR3: CASSLFPSYRNEQFF. The variable domain in full, with the rest retrieved from reference TRBV28 and TRBJ2-1, is DVKVTQSSRYLVKRTGEKVFLECVQDMDHENMFWYRQDPGLGLRLIYFSYDVKMKEKGDIPEGYSVSREKKERFSLILESASTNQTSMYLCASSLFPSYRNEQFFGPGTRLTVL.

The rearrangement uses TRBV9 and TRBJ2-6. The CDR3 covers 15 residues. Germline V gene lookup returns CDR1 SGDLS and CDR2 YYNGEE. The CDR3: CASSPWASGANVLTF.

This sequence joins TRBV5-6 and TRBJ2-7. The CDR3 contains 15 residues. CDR1 SGHDT and CDR2 YYEEEE come from the germline V gene. CDR3 in amino acids: CASSFGRADSYEQYF.

The chain is built from TRBV7-2 and TRBJ2-2; the TCRdb call, TRBD2, lacks DNA for checking. From germline, CDR1 is SGHTA and CDR2 FQGNSA. The CDR3 is 17 residues long. Here the CDR3 reads CAEGPTSGRGKAGELFF.